This T cell receptor beta chain was captured by sequencing in a study of blood T cell repertoires in COVID-19. Across the whole study: COVID-19 samples from acute and convalescent phases originated in the United States, Italy and Spain. Sources were T cells, B-cell-depleted T cells, or PBMCs; the material itself was cDNA or gDNA.

The V and J ends lost 4 bases and 0 bases respectively, with 16 bases between them. The CDR3 runs to 16 residues. The germline V gene encodes CDR1 SNHLY and CDR2 FYNNEI. Authors' processing steps: Amplification of reference gene primers provided the estimated nucleated cell counts. TCRdb's table, derived via immunoSEQ multiplex PCR, lists solely in-frame clones and lacks some. The D gene and trimming were derived from the DNA, and the V and J assignments and clone size from that table. The sample lists about 110,000 clones, 88% occurring once. Sequencing was carried out using peripheral blood. This clonotype was obtained from a human donor in a cohort sampled during active COVID-19. V gene TRBV2 combines with J gene TRBJ2-7; the D is unclear. The CDR3 loop is CASSGPVPIPSYEQYF. The CDR3, as DNA: TGTGCCAGCAGTGGGCCAGTTCCGATACCCTCCTACGAGCAGTACTTC. The full variable domain, rest sourced from reference TRBV2 and TRBJ2-7, is EPEVTQTPSHQVTQMGQEVILRCVPISNHLYFYWYRQILGQKVEFLVSFYNNEISEKSEIFDDQFSVERPDGSNFTLKIRSTKLEDSAMYFCASSGPVPIPSYEQYFGPGTRLTVT.